This TCR beta chain stems from a study of regulatory T cells in long-lasting Graves disease. Time point reported: persistent/refractory GD, antithyroid drugs over 5 years with positive TRAb. Preparation of the TCR library used RNA extracted from PBMCs. The authors built TCR beta libraries using iRepertoire HTBI primers and Arm-PCR of CDR3 regions. TCRdb used MiXCR to reprocess the multiplex PCR reads, holding one entry per CDR3 protein. The sample records about 470,000 distinct CDR3 sequences, under 25% being singletons. The study's findings and limits: Relative to new patients (approximately 960), persistent patients exhibited greater sharing of public clonotypes (more than 2,500).

CDR1 SGDLS and CDR2 YYNGEE come from the germline V gene. V shed 4 bases and J 4 bases; nucleotides not matched to a gene: 13. The CDR3 has 16 residues. On this clonotype itself: Its antigen is unknown.

The receptor's source is a female donor with Graves disease. The J gene is TRBJ2-7, the V gene TRBV9, with 8 bases lining up with TRBD1. Sequences were derived from peripheral blood mononuclear cells (PBMCs), sampled when the disease was refractory, from a patient treated with antithyroid drugs. CDR3 bases: TGTGCCAGCAGCCCTTCCGTAAGACAGGGGATTTACGAGCAGTACTTC. As protein: CASSPSVRQGIYEQYF. The variable domain in full, completed from reference TRBV9 and TRBJ2-7, reads DSGVTQTPKHLITATGQRVTLRCSPRSGDLSVYWYQQSLDQGLQFLIQYYNGEERAKGNILERFSAQQFPDLHSELNLSSLELGDSALYFCASSPSVRQGIYEQYFGPGTRLTVT.